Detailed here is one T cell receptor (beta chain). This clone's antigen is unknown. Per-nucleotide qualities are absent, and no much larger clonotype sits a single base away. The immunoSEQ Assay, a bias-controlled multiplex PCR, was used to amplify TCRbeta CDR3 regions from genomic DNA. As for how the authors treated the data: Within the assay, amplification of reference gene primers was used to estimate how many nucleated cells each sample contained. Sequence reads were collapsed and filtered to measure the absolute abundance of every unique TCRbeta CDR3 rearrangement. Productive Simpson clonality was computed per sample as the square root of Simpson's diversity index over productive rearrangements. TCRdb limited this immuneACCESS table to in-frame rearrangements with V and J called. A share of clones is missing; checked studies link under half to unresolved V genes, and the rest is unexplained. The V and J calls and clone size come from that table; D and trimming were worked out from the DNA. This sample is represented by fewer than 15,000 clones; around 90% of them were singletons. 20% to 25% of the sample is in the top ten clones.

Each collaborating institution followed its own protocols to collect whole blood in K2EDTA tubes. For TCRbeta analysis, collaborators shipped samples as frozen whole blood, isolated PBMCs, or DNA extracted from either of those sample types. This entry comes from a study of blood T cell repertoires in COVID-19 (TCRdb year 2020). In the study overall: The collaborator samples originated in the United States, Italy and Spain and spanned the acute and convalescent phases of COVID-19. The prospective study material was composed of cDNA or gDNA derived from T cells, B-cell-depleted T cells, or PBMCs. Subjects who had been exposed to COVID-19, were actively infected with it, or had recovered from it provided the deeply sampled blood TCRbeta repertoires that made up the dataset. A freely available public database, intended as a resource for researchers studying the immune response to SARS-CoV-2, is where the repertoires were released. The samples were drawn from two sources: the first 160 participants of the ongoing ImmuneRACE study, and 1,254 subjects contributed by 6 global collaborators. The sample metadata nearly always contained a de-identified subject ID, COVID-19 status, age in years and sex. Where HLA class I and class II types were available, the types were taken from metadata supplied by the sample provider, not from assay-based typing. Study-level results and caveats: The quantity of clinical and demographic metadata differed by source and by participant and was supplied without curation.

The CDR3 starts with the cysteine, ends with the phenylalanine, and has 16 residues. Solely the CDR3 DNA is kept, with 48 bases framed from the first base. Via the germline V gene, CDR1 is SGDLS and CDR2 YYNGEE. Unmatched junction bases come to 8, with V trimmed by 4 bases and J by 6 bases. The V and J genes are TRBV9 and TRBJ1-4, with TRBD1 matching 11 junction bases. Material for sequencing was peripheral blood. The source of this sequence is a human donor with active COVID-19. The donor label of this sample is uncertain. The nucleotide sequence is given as TGTGCCAGCAGCACCCGGACAGGGGGCGCGGATGAAAAACTGTTTTTT. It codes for CASSTRTGGADEKLFF.